In its sample, the clone carrying this T cell receptor beta chain was seen a few times. V shed 9 bases and J shed 0 bases, with 15 bases lying between them. CDR1 and CDR2 (germline): SGHKS, YYEKEE (reference sequence). The CDR3 loop spans 15 amino acids. This sample is part of a study of T cells in Graves' hyperthyroidism and ophthalmopathy. Researchers amplified the TCR beta CDR3 regions from RNA transcripts. An initial round of RT-PCR targeting the TCR CDR3 relied on the HTBI primer set. TCRdb called the multiplex PCR reads again in MiXCR, with one record for every CDR3 protein. This table holds 300,000 to 400,000 distinct CDR3 sequences, about 20% found once. Patients aged 18 to 65 had newly diagnosed hyperthyroidism lasting under 2 months. Exclusion of a patient resulted from uncontrolled infection, other autoimmune disease, pregnancy or lactation.

Source material: blood. V and J are TRBV5-5 and TRBJ1-4; D gene ambiguous. This TCR came from a woman between 50 and 59 years old with Graves' hyperthyroidism. CDR3 nucleotide sequence: TGTGCCACTTCAGTGGGCGGGACAACTAATGAAAAACTGTTTTTT. It translates to CATSVGGTTNEKLFF.